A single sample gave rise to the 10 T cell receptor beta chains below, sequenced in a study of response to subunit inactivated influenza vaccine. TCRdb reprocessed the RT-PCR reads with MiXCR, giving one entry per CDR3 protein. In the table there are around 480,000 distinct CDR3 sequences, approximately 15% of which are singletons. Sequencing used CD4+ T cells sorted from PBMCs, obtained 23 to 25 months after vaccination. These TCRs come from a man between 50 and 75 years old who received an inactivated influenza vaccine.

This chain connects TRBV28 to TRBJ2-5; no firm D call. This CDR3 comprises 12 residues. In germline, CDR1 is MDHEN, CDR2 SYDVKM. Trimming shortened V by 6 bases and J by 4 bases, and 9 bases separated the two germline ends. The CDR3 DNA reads TGTGCCAGCAGGGGCGCAGTAGAGACCCAGTACTTC. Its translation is CASRGAVETQYF.

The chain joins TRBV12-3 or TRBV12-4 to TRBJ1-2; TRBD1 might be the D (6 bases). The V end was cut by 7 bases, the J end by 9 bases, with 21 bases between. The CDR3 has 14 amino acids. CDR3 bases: TGTGCCAGCACACAATCAGGGGCCCGGGGAAGCTACACCTTC. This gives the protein CASTQSGARGSYTF.

The CDR3: CASSFSRGYTEAFF. In DNA form, the CDR3 reads TGTGCCAGCAGCTTTTCAAGGGGGTACACTGAAGCTTTCTTT. The rearrangement joins TRBV7-2 to TRBJ1-1; TRBD1 might be the D (6 bases). Deletions cut 3 bases from V and 3 bases from J, with 11 bases between. CDR3 length: 14 amino acids. Germline lookup yields CDR1 SGHTA and CDR2 FQGNSA.

The CDR3 nucleotides read TGTGCCAGCAGTTCCCAGCGGGGGAAAGAGACCCAGTACTTC. This codes for CASSSQRGKETQYF. The chain uses TRBV12-3 or TRBV12-4 and TRBJ2-5; 8 nucleotides match TRBD2. The CDR3 is 14 residues long. V lost 4 bases, J lost 3 bases, and 4 bases stayed unmatched.

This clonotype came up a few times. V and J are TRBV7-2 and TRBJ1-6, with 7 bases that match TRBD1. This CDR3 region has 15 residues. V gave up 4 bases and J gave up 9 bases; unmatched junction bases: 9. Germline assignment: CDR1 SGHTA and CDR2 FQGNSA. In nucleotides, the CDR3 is TGTGCCAGCAGCTCAGGGGGGGGCGAGGGTTCACCCCTCCACTTT. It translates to CASSSGGGEGSPLHF. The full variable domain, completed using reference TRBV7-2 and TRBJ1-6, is GAGVSQSPSNKVTEKGKDVELRCDPISGHTALYWYRQSLGQGLEFLIYFQGNSAPDKSGLPSDRFSAERTGGSVSTLTIQRTQQEDSAVYLCASSSGGGEGSPLHFGNGTRLTVT.

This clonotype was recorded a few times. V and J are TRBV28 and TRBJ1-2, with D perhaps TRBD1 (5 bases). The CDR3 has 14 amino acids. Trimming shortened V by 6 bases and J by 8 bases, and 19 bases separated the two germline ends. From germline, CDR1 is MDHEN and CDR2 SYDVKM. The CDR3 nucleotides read TGTGCCAGCAGCGCCGCCCTGGGGGGTTGGGGCTACACCTTC. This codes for CASSAALGGWGYTF.

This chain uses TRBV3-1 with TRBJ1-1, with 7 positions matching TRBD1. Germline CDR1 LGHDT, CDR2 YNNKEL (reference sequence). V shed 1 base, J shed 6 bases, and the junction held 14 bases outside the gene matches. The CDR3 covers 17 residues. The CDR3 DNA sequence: TGTGCCAGCAGCCAAGGGGAGACAGGGAGTAGGTCGTCTGAAGCTTTCTTT. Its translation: CASSQGETGSRSSEAFF.

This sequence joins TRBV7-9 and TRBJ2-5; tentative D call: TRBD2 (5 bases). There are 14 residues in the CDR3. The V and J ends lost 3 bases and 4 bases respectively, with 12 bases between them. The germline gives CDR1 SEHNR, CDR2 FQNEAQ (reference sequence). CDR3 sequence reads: CASSFGRNTETQYF. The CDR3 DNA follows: TGTGCCAGCAGCTTTGGGAGAAATACAGAGACCCAGTACTTC.

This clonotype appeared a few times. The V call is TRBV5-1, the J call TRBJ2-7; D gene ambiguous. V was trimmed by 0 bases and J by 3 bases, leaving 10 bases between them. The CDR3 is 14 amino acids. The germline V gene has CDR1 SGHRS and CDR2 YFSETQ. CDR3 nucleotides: TGCGCCAGCAGCTTGGTGGCGGACGTCTACGAGCAGTACTTC. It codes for CASSLVADVYEQYF. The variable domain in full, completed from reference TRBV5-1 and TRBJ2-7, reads KAGVTQTPRYLIKTRGQQVTLSCSPISGHRSVSWYQQTPGQGLQFLFEYFSETQRNKGNFPGRFSGRQFSNSRSEMNVSTLELGDSALYLCASSLVADVYEQYFGPGTRLTVT.

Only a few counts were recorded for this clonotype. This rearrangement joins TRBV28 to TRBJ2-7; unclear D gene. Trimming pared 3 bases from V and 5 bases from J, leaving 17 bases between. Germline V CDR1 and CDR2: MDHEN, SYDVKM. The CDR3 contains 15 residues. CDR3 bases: TGTGCCAGCAGTTTTGGGGTAGCAGGTGTTAACGAGCAGTACTTC. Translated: CASSFGVAGVNEQYF.